The source of this T cell receptor (beta chain) is a study of T-cell reconstitution after alpha-beta-depleted transplantation in children. The authors prepared the TCRbeta library with unique molecular identifiers. TCRdb re-derived calls from the PCR reads in MiXCR, one entry per CDR3 protein. This table holds about 980,000 distinct CDR3 sequences, 25% to 30% found once. Trimming left V 0 bases short and J 3 bases short, with 10 bases between. CDR1 is SGHRS, CDR2 YFSETQ, per germline. This CDR3 spans 15 amino acids. The chain uses TRBV5-1 and TRBJ2-1; unclear D gene. This specimen was PBMCs, mostly from graft donor cells, taken 360 days after TCRalphabeta/CD19-depleted stem cell transplant. The sequence was obtained from a boy younger than two who had a stem cell transplant for SCID, so the T cells may come from the graft donor. The CDR3 nucleotides are TGCGCCAGCAGCTTGGATGGCGCGCACTACAATGAGCAGTTCTTC. Translating gives CASSLDGAHYNEQFF.